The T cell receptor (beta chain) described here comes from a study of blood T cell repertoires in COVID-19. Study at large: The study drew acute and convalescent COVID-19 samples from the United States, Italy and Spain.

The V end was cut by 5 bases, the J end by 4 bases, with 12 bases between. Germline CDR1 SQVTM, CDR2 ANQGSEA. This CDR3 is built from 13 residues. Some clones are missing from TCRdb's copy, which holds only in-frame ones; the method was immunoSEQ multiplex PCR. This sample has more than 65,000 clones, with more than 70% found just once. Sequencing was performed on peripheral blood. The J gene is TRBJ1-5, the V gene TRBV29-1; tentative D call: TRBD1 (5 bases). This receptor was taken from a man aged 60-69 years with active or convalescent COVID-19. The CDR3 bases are TGCAGCGTTCGGCAGGGTGCAAATCAGCCCCAGCATTTT. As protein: CSVRQGANQPQHF.